A selection of T cell receptor beta chains follows, all from one sample in a study of patients and donors after allogeneic stem cell transplantation. TCRdb recomputed calls from the RT-PCR reads with MiXCR, one row per CDR3 protein. The table has over 150,000 distinct CDR3 sequences, around 28% seen once. The sample consisted of blood, either unsorted or a sorted T cell fraction (not recorded which). These receptors all come from a human donor who was either an allogeneic HSCT recipient or a stem cell or donor lymphocyte infusion donor (not recorded which). It is not recorded whose cells these are; they may come from a transplant donor. CDR3s include the opening cysteine and the closing phenylalanine or tryptophan. The D gene is left open where the match is weak. Clone size is not always given. Where it is, it says once, few, many or a class for expanded clones.

D | J | V | size | DNA | CDR3
. | TRBJ2-5 | TRBV28 | once | TGTGCCAGCAGTTCGGGTCAGAGACAAGAGACCCAGTACTTC | CASSSGQRQETQYF
TRBD1 | TRBJ1-5 | TRBV12-3/TRBV12-4 | . | TGTGCCAGCAGCCGACAGGGAGGTCGGCAGCCCCAGCATTTT | CASSRQGGRQPQHF
. | TRBJ2-2 | TRBV4-3 | . | TGCGCCAGCAGCCAACGCGGCGTCGGGGAGCTGTTTTTT | CASSQRGVGELFF
. | TRBJ1-1 | TRBV6-5 | many | TGTGCCAGCAGTGCTCAGATGAACACTGAAGCTTTCTTT | CASSAQMNTEAFF
TRBD2 | TRBJ2-3 | TRBV28 | . | TGTGCCAGCTGGGCCGGGACTAGCGGTCCGGGAACAGATACGCAGTATTTT | CASWAGTSGPGTDTQYF
TRBD1 | TRBJ1-1 | TRBV20-1 | . | TGCAGTGCTAGCGGGACAGGGCAGGGCACTGAAGCTTTCTTT | CSASGTGQGTEAFF
. | TRBJ2-2 | TRBV5-1 | few | TGCGCCAGCAGCTTTCGAGAAGGCGGGGAGCTGTTTTTT | CASSFREGGELFF
. | TRBJ2-7 | TRBV20-1 | . | TGCAGTGGACTCTCTGCCTACGAGCAGTACTTC | CSGLSAYEQYF
. | TRBJ2-1 | TRBV4-1 | few | TGCGCCAGCAGCCAAGGAGGTGACTCCTACAATGAGCAGTTCTTC | CASSQGGDSYNEQFF
TRBD1 | TRBJ2-7 | TRBV27 | . | TGTGCCAGCAGTTTAAGGGACAGGGCCTACGAGCAGTACTTC | CASSLRDRAYEQYF
TRBD2 | TRBJ2-1 | TRBV12-3/TRBV12-4 | . | TGTGCCAGCAGCCGAAAACTAGCGGGCACCTACAATGAGCAGTTCTTC | CASSRKLAGTYNEQFF
TRBD2 | TRBJ2-7 | TRBV6-5 | few | TGTGCCAGCAGTCTTTATAGCGGGAGCTCGAACGAGCAGTACTTC | CASSLYSGSSNEQYF
TRBD2 | TRBJ2-7 | TRBV4-2 | . | TGTGCCAGCAGCTTAATCGGACTAGCGGAGGAGCAGTACTTC | CASSLIGLAEEQYF
. | TRBJ2-1 | TRBV28 | once | TGTGCCAGCAGTCAGGGGGGGAATGAGCAGTTCTTC | CASSQGGNEQFF
. | TRBJ2-3 | TRBV6-5 | . | TGTGCCAGCAGTTACTTTGGGGACACAGATACGCAGTATTTT | CASSYFGDTDTQYF
TRBD2 | TRBJ2-1 | TRBV20-1 | few | TGCAGTGCTAGAGCGACTAGCGGGGCCTGGGGTGAGCAGTTCTTC | CSARATSGAWGEQFF
TRBD1 | TRBJ1-5 | TRBV7-9 | . | TGTGCCAGCAGCGGAGGGACAGGGTCCGTTAGCAATCAGCCCCAGCATTTT | CASSGGTGSVSNQPQHF
. | TRBJ2-3 | TRBV4-2 | . | TGTGCCAGCAGCCAAGATGGGGGACTCACAGATACGCAGTATTTT | CASSQDGGLTDTQYF
. | TRBJ2-4 | TRBV20-1 | . | TGCAGTGCTAACCGGGCTCCCAAAAACATTCAGTACTTC | CSANRAPKNIQYF
. | TRBJ2-7 | TRBV19 | . | TGTGCCAGTAGTATAGGAGGGGCCTACGAGCAGTACTTC | CASSIGGAYEQYF
. | TRBJ1-6 | TRBV30 | few | TGTGCCTGGAGTGTAGGGGGGCGAGCGCACTTT | CAWSVGGRAHF
. | TRBJ2-7 | TRBV4-2 | . | TGTGCCAGCAGCCTCCGGGACAGGGAAATGACTAGCGGTTCCTACGAGCAGTACTTC | CASSLRDREMTSGSYEQYF
. | TRBJ1-1 | TRBV11-2 | . | TGTGCCAGCAGCTCCCTGGTTGGTGAAGCTTTCTTT | CASSSLVGEAFF
TRBD2 | TRBJ2-1 | TRBV3-1 | . | TGTGCCAGCAGCGCGCTAGCGGGAGCGGCCTACAATGAGCAGTTCTTC | CASSALAGAAYNEQFF
. | TRBJ2-7 | TRBV24-1 | . | TGTGCCACCATGAGCGGCAGGGGAGACGAGCAGTACTTC | CATMSGRGDEQYF
TRBD1 | TRBJ1-1 | TRBV12-3/TRBV12-4 | . | TGTGCCAGCAGCCCAGGGGGTCTCACTGAAGCTTTCTTT | CASSPGGLTEAFF
. | TRBJ2-7 | TRBV29-1 | . | TGCAGCGTTGGTTGGCAGGGACAATACGAGCAGTACTTC | CSVGWQGQYEQYF
. | TRBJ2-7 | TRBV20-1 | . | TGCAGTGCTAGAGAGCCCCTTCTTTGGGGCTACGAGCAGTACTTC | CSAREPLLWGYEQYF
TRBD1 | TRBJ1-2 | TRBV5-1 | many | TGCGCCAGCAGCTTGGACAGGGGACGAGGCTACACCTTC | CASSLDRGRGYTF
TRBD2 | TRBJ2-3 | TRBV7-7 | . | TGTGCTAGCAGCCGGGACTATTTCACAGATACGCAGTATTTT | CASSRDYFTDTQYF
. | TRBJ1-4 | TRBV5-1 | . | TGCGCCAGCAGCCCGGAGGTAGAAAAACTGTTTTTT | CASSPEVEKLFF
TRBD2 | TRBJ2-1 | TRBV24-1 | . | TGTGCCACCAGTGAGGGGACTAGCGGGTACAATGAGCAGTTCTTC | CATSEGTSGYNEQFF
. | TRBJ1-1 | TRBV4-2 | . | TGTGCCAGCAGCCAAGAACGACAGGACGCTGAAGCTTTCTTT | CASSQERQDAEAFF
. | TRBJ2-7 | TRBV6-5 | . | TGTGCCAGCAGTACCCCGGGAGTGGCCTACGAGCAGTACTTC | CASSTPGVAYEQYF
. | TRBJ2-7 | TRBV29-1 | . | TGCAGCGTTGAAGATGCGGGGCAGTACTTC | CSVEDAGQYF
TRBD2 | TRBJ2-2 | TRBV12-3/TRBV12-4 | . | TGTGCCAGCAGCCCCTCGGGACTAGCGGGAGTGGCCGGGGAGCTGTTTTTT | CASSPSGLAGVAGELFF
. | TRBJ2-7 | TRBV6-2/TRBV6-3 | . | TGTGCCAGCAGTTATGCGGGACTCTCCTACGAGCAGTACTTC | CASSYAGLSYEQYF
. | TRBJ2-7 | TRBV5-1 | few | TGCGCCAGCAGCCCCCTTTCCTACGAGCAGTACTTC | CASSPLSYEQYF
TRBD1 | TRBJ2-1 | TRBV5-1 | . | TGCGCCAGCAGCTTAGGGACAGGGGCCTACAATGAGCAGTTCTTC | CASSLGTGAYNEQFF
. | TRBJ1-2 | TRBV4-3 | few | TGCGCCAGCAGCCACGTTCCTGCAGGGGCTTATGGCTACACCTTC | CASSHVPAGAYGYTF
TRBD2 | TRBJ2-4 | TRBV10-2 | few | TGCGCCAGCAGAGCGGGAGGGCGAGCCAAAAACATTCAGTACTTC | CASRAGGRAKNIQYF
TRBD1 | TRBJ1-4 | TRBV18 | . | TGTGCCAGCTCCGAAGGGACAGGGAGAAAACTGTTTTTT | CASSEGTGRKLFF
. | TRBJ2-3 | TRBV2 | . | TGTGCCAGCAGCGCCGGGACTTCTACTAGCACAGATACGCAGTATTTT | CASSAGTSTSTDTQYF
. | TRBJ2-7 | TRBV29-1 | . | TGCAGCGTTGGTAATAGCGGTTCCTACGAGCAGTACTTC | CSVGNSGSYEQYF
. | TRBJ2-7 | TRBV10-3 | . | TGTGCCATCAGGGGGGGACCCTACGAGCAGTACTTC | CAIRGGPYEQYF
TRBD1 | TRBJ1-2 | TRBV5-1 | few | TGCGCCAGCAGCTTGCTCCGGGACAGGGGGCGCGTATCCTATGGCTACACCTTC | CASSLLRDRGRVSYGYTF
TRBD2 | TRBJ2-7 | TRBV27 | few | TGTGCCAGCAGTTTACGAACTAGCGGGTTTTACGAGCAGTACTTC | CASSLRTSGFYEQYF
TRBD1 | TRBJ2-7 | TRBV3-1 | few | TGTGCCAGCAGCTTTGGGACAGGGCCCTACGAGCAGTACTTC | CASSFGTGPYEQYF
TRBD1 | TRBJ2-7 | TRBV12-3/TRBV12-4 | . | TGTGCCAGCACCTTTACCCCCCCCCGGACAGGGATGTACGAGCAGTACTTC | CASTFTPPRTGMYEQYF